One and the same sample provided the 22 T cell receptor beta chains below, sequenced in a study of blood T cell repertoires in COVID-19. Libraries were prepared by immunoSEQ multiplex PCR; TCRdb keeps only in-frame clonotypes and omits some of them. The sample carries a few hundred thousand clones, 70% to 90% recorded once. What was sequenced was PBMCs or T cells enriched from blood (not recorded which). The receptors here all came from a woman aged 50 to 65 who had recovered from COVID-19.

The chain couples TRBV18 to TRBJ2-5; D is undetermined. Deletions cut 3 bases from V and 0 bases from J, with 5 bases between. The CDR3 runs to 13 residues. Germline CDR1 KGHSH, CDR2 LQKENI. The CDR3: CASSPPYQETQYF. CDR3 DNA sequence: TGTGCCAGCTCACCCCCGTACCAAGAGACCCAGTACTTC.

The chain carries TRBV27 and TRBJ1-6; 7 bases are shared with TRBD1. Per the germline V gene, CDR1 is MNHEY and CDR2 is SMNVEV (reference sequence). The CDR3 runs 15 residues. V dropped 8 bases and J dropped 2; count of bases not matched to a gene: 6. This CDR3 reads CASFAGGPYNSPLHF. In nucleotides, the CDR3 is TGTGCCAGCTTCGCAGGGGGGCCCTATAATTCACCCCTCCACTTT.

The chain is built from TRBV28 and TRBJ2-7, with 11 bases lining up with TRBD1. Germline CDR1 MDHEN, CDR2 SYDVKM. V lost 4 bases and J lost 3; bases outside the gene matches: 17. The CDR3 spans 19 residues. CDR3: CASSSRTGGAVVKGYEQYF. In DNA, the CDR3 is TGTGCCAGCAGTTCGCGGACAGGGGGCGCAGTAGTTAAGGGCTACGAGCAGTACTTC.

The rearrangement uses TRBV5-1 and TRBJ2-3, with TRBD2 identical over 11 bases. Germline CDR1 and CDR2: SGHRS and YFSETQ. The CDR3 spans 17 residues. Trimming at V came to 5 bases and at J to 3 bases, leaving 11 bases not matched to a gene. CDR3 DNA sequence: TGCGCCAGCAGTGATCGGATAGCGGGAGGGGGTACAGATACGCAGTATTTT. This encodes CASSDRIAGGGTDTQYF.

The CDR3 region is CASSFLPGELFF. Written as DNA, the CDR3 is TGTGCCAGCAGCTTCCTACCCGGGGAGCTGTTTTTT. The chain carries TRBV28 and TRBJ2-2; the D is unclear. CDR3 length: 12 residues. CDR1 is MDHEN, CDR2 SYDVKM, per germline. V was trimmed by 6 bases and J by 6 bases, leaving 8 bases between them.

The sample holds one count of this clone. J is TRBJ2-7 and V is TRBV10-2; 7 bases align to TRBD1. The trim removed 7 bases at V and 1 base at J, leaving 4 bases unmatched. CDR3 size: 13 residues. Germline values: CDR1 WSHSY, CDR2 SAAADI. CDR3 in amino acids: CASIGTDSYEQYF. In DNA form, the CDR3 reads TGCGCCAGCATCGGGACAGATTCCTACGAGCAGTACTTC.

The chain recombines TRBV6-5 with TRBJ2-7, with D tentatively TRBD2 (6 bases). The germline CDR1 and CDR2 sequences are MNHEY and SVGAGI. The CDR3 loop spans 14 amino acids. V lost 5 bases, J lost 6 bases, and 17 bases lay in between. CDR3 DNA sequence: TGTGCCAGCAGTACCCTCGGGGGACGAGTCGAGCAGTACTTC. Its translation is CASSTLGGRVEQYF.

The J gene is TRBJ2-5, the V gene TRBV25-1; 10 positions agree with TRBD1. Per the germline V gene, CDR1 is MGHDK and CDR2 is SYGVNS. CDR3 length: 16 amino acids. V trimming: 8 bases; J trimming: 4 bases; junction bases outside the gene matches: 13. As DNA, the CDR3 is TGTGCCAGCGCCCGAGTGACAGGGGGCGCCGGAGAGACCCAGTACTTC. This encodes CASARVTGGAGETQYF.

This chain connects TRBV20-1 to TRBJ1-2; the D is unclear. The CDR3 has 15 amino acids. Trimming took 3 bases from V and 2 from J, leaving 16 bases between them. Germline CDR1 reads DFQATT; CDR2 reads SNEGSKA (reference sequence). In DNA form, the CDR3 reads TGCAGTGCTAGTACGTTTGGGCGGGGAAACTATGGCTACACCTTC. It codes for CSASTFGRGNYGYTF.

The J gene is TRBJ1-4, the V gene TRBV29-1; weak D call: TRBD1 (6 bases). This CDR3 is 13 amino acids long. The ends were cut back, 6 bases at V and 1 base at J, with 9 bases in the middle. Germline values: CDR1 SQVTM, CDR2 ANQGSEA. The CDR3 sequence: CSVRGRTNEKLFF. In nucleotides, the CDR3 is TGCAGCGTGAGGGGGAGAACTAATGAAAAACTGTTTTTT.

The rearrangement uses TRBV5-1 and TRBJ1-5; 7 nucleotides align to TRBD1. After removal of 3 bases from V and 4 bases from J, the junction contained 4 bases not matched to a gene. Per germline, CDR1 SGHRS and CDR2 YFSETQ. The CDR3 covers 14 residues. This CDR3 is CASSSGTVNQPQHF. In DNA form, the CDR3 reads TGCGCCAGCAGCTCCGGGACAGTGAATCAGCCCCAGCATTTT.

A few counts support this clone. The chain uses TRBV5-8 and TRBJ1-5, with no clear D. Germline values: CDR1 SGHTS, CDR2 YDEGEE. V was trimmed by 1 base and J by 2 bases, leaving 4 bases between them. The CDR3 length is 13 residues. CDR3: CASSLTGNQPQHF. CDR3 DNA: TGTGCCAGCAGCTTGACAGGCAATCAGCCCCAGCATTTT.

This clone turned up a few times. V usage is TRBV25-1 and J usage is TRBJ1-2; 8 positions match TRBD1. CDR3 size: 14 residues. With V trimmed by 3 bases and J by 6 bases, 6 bases remained unmatched. CDR1 is MGHDK, CDR2 SYGVNS, per germline. The CDR3 loop reads CASSDGRGHDGYTF. In DNA, the CDR3 is TGTGCCAGCAGTGATGGCAGGGGGCATGATGGCTACACCTTC.

The chain links TRBV9 to TRBJ1-2; D ambiguous. In germline, CDR1 is SGDLS, CDR2 YYNGEE. Deletions cut 0 bases from V and 5 bases from J, with 8 bases between. There are 13 residues in the CDR3. The CDR3 reads CASSVGALYGYTF. CDR3 DNA: TGTGCCAGCAGCGTAGGGGCGCTGTATGGCTACACCTTC. Full variable domain (outside the CDR3, taken from reference TRBV9 and TRBJ1-2): DSGVTQTPKHLITATGQRVTLRCSPRSGDLSVYWYQQSLDQGLQFLIQYYNGEERAKGNILERFSAQQFPDLHSELNLSSLELGDSALYFCASSVGALYGYTFGSGTRLTVV.

The chain is built from TRBV27 and TRBJ1-1; possibly TRBD1 for D (5 bases). The CDR3 loop spans 13 amino acids. Trimming took off 6 bases at V and 3 bases at J, with 11 bases between the two ends. Per germline, CDR1 MNHEY and CDR2 SMNVEV (reference sequence). The CDR3 coding sequence is TGTGCCAGCAGACTGGACATTTACACTGAAGCTTTCTTT. Translating gives CASRLDIYTEAFF.

The rearrangement links TRBV2 to TRBJ2-1; 8 bases fit TRBD1. After removal of 2 bases from V and 6 bases from J, the junction contained 9 bases not matched to a gene. The CDR3 length is 16 residues. Germline V lookup: CDR1 SNHLY, CDR2 FYNNEI. CDR3 sequence (DNA): TGTGCCAGCAGTGAAATCGGACAGGGAGCGGGCAATGAGCAGTTCTTC. Translation: CASSEIGQGAGNEQFF.

The gene calls are TRBV5-1 and TRBJ1-2, with D uncertain. CDR1 and CDR2 from the germline V gene are SGHRS and YFSETQ. The CDR3 sequence is 13 residues long. Trimming took off 0 bases at V and 4 bases at J, with 7 bases between the two ends. CDR3 protein: CASSLGLTYGYTF. Written as DNA, the CDR3 is TGCGCCAGCAGCTTGGGACTGACCTATGGCTACACCTTC.

The chain uses TRBV5-4 and TRBJ2-7, with TRBD2 identical over 10 bases. Germline CDR1 and CDR2: SGHNT and YYREEE (reference sequence). The CDR3 is made up of 14 amino acids. J was trimmed by 7 bases and V by 1 base; bases with no gene match: 5. The CDR3 is CASSLNLAGEEQYF. In nucleotides, the CDR3 is TGTGCCAGCAGCTTGAATCTAGCGGGAGAAGAGCAGTACTTC.

This chain links TRBV19 with TRBJ1-5; no reliable D call. V gave up 1 base and J gave up 9 bases, with 10 bases separating them. CDR1 and CDR2 from the germline V gene are LNHDA and SQIVND (reference sequence). The CDR3 is 13 residues long. The CDR3 nucleotides are TGTGCCAGTAGTATAGCGGGTCACGGGCCCCAGCATTTT. This gives the protein CASSIAGHGPQHF.

This clone was seen once. The chain has TRBV4-1 and TRBJ2-3; 8 bases fit TRBD1. In germline, CDR1 is MGHRA, CDR2 YSYEKL. J gave up 0 bases and V 8 bases, and 7 bases lay outside the gene matches. This CDR3 has 15 amino acids. CDR3 in amino acids: CASQTGQASTDTQYF. In DNA, the CDR3 is TGCGCCAGCCAAACGGGACAGGCAAGCACAGATACGCAGTATTTT.

The chain recombines TRBV7-9 with TRBJ2-5; D might be TRBD2 (5 bases). The CDR3 spans 15 residues. Germline lookup yields CDR1 SEHNR and CDR2 FQNEAQ (reference sequence). V shed 5 bases and J shed 6 bases, with 19 bases lying between them. CDR3 sequence reads: CASSPHESAGKTQYF. The CDR3 region has the DNA TGTGCCAGCAGCCCCCACGAGAGCGCCGGGAAGACCCAGTACTTC.

The genes are TRBV14 and TRBJ2-1, with TRBD2 matching over 12 bases. The germline gives CDR1 SGHDN, CDR2 FVKESK. The trim removed 5 bases at V and 9 bases at J, leaving 11 bases unmatched. This CDR3 has 16 residues. DNA for the CDR3: TGTGCCAGCAGCTCGGGACTAGCGGGCCGGGGAGGTGAGCAGTTCTTC. Translated: CASSSGLAGRGGEQFF.